Below, 12 T cell receptor beta chains from the same sample are listed, as sequenced in a study of CD8 T cells in ankylosing spondylitis. TCRdb called the 5' RACE reads again in MiXCR, with one record for every CDR3 protein. The sample lists some 240,000 distinct CDR3 sequences, approximately 9% occurring once. The sample comprised blood, either unsorted or a sorted T cell fraction (not recorded which). The receptors come from a male donor with ankylosing spondylitis or in good health (not recorded which).

The table lists this clonotype with many counts. The chain couples TRBV5-1 to TRBJ1-1, with a weak D call TRBD1 (5 bases). Germline V gives CDR1 SGHRS, CDR2 YFSETQ. V lost 4 bases and J 0 bases, leaving 13 bases between the germline ends. The CDR3 covers 15 residues. This CDR3 reads CASSPDSFMNTEAFF. Written as DNA, the CDR3 is TGCGCCAGCAGCCCCGACAGCTTCATGAACACTGAAGCTTTCTTT.

This clonotype has ten or more counts. This chain uses TRBV5-1 with TRBJ2-7, with D perhaps matching TRBD1 or TRBD2 (5 bases each). V shed 0 bases and J shed 2 bases, with 12 bases lying between them. Germline CDR1 and CDR2: SGHRS and YFSETQ. The CDR3 spans 15 residues. Here the CDR3 DNA reads TGCGCCAGCAGCTTGGGGTCAGGGAGTCCCTACGAGCAGTACTTC. Its translation is CASSLGSGSPYEQYF.

This clonotype was observed at least ten times. The genes are TRBV11-3 and TRBJ2-5; 12 positions agree with TRBD2. With V trimmed by 6 bases and J by 5 bases, 4 bases remained unmatched. This CDR3 spans 14 amino acids. Germline assignment: CDR1 SGHNT and CDR2 YENEEA. The CDR3 coding sequence is TGTGCCAGCAGTCCACTAGCGGGGGGTGAGACCCAGTACTTC. This sequence encodes CASSPLAGGETQYF. Variable domain in full (rest from reference TRBV11-3 and TRBJ2-5): EAGVVQSPRYKIIEKKQPVAFWCNPISGHNTLYWYLQNLGQGPELLIRYENEEAVDDSQLPKDRFSAERLKGVDSTLKIQPAELGDSAVYLCASSPLAGGETQYFGPGTRLLVL.

This clonotype was found many times. The chain has TRBV20-1 and TRBJ2-5; 8 bases fit TRBD2. The V and J ends lost 1 base and 5 bases, in that order; junction bases with no gene match: 6. The CDR3 consists of 14 residues. Per germline, CDR1 DFQATT and CDR2 SNEGSKA (reference sequence). CDR3 amino acids: CSARVGLVWETQYF. CDR3 in DNA: TGCAGTGCTAGAGTGGGACTAGTTTGGGAGACCCAGTACTTC.

The CDR3 sequence: CASSGGLAGSNEQFF. The CDR3 DNA is TGCGCCAGCAGCGGCGGACTAGCGGGATCCAATGAGCAGTTCTTC. The chain joins TRBV5-1 to TRBJ2-1; the match to TRBD2 covers 12 bases. This CDR3 has 15 amino acids. V gave up 4 bases and J gave up 6 bases; unmatched junction bases: 5. Germline V gene sequence: CDR1 SGHRS, CDR2 YFSETQ.

This clonotype was detected ten times or more. CDR3 residues: CASSTGGSERANVLTF. The CDR3 DNA is TGTGCCAGCAGCACAGGGGGGTCTGAACGGGCCAACGTCCTGACTTTC. This chain joins TRBV9 and TRBJ2-6; 8 bases fit TRBD1. The CDR3 totals 16 residues. With 4 bases clipped from V and 5 bases from J, the junction kept 8 bases outside the gene matches. Germline assignment: CDR1 SGDLS and CDR2 YYNGEE.

In its sample, this clonotype was seen many times. The chain is built from TRBV5-1 and TRBJ1-2; no firm D call. V was clipped by 2 bases and J by 6 bases, with 20 bases between them. The CDR3 has 16 residues. CDR1 and CDR2 from the germline V gene are SGHRS and YFSETQ. The CDR3 loop reads CASSLGQASFSHGYTF. DNA for the CDR3: TGCGCCAGCAGCTTAGGGCAGGCGTCCTTCTCTCATGGCTACACCTTC.

This clonotype was picked up many times. The chain is built from TRBV20-1 and TRBJ2-2; D remains unclear. Trimming shortened V by 0 bases and J by 5 bases, and 13 bases separated the two germline ends. Germline CDR1 reads DFQATT; CDR2 reads SNEGSKA (reference sequence). The CDR3 extends over 15 amino acids. The DNA for the CDR3 is TGCAGTGCTAGAGACGGAAGGGCACCGACCGGGGAGCTGTTTTTT. It specifies CSARDGRAPTGELFF.

This clonotype was detected ten times or more. The chain employs TRBV5-5 and TRBJ2-7, with D perhaps matching TRBD1 or TRBD2 (5 bases each). CDR1 SGHKS and CDR2 YYEKEE come from the germline V gene (reference sequence). Deletions cut 7 bases from V and 4 bases from J, with 15 bases between. CDR3 length: 13 residues. The CDR3 sequence: CASSQPGTYEQYF. DNA of the CDR3: TGTGCCAGCTCTCAGCCAGGGACGTACGAGCAGTACTTC.

The sample holds many counts of this clonotype. The chain has TRBV7-2 and TRBJ2-7; 9 bases match TRBD2. V gave up 1 base and J gave up 2 bases; unmatched junction bases: 6. The germline CDR1 and CDR2 sequences are SGHTA and FQGNSA. The CDR3 runs 16 residues. The CDR3 region has the DNA TGTGCCAGCAGCTTAGTTGAGACTAGCGGTCCCTACGAGCAGTACTTC. Translated, it gives CASSLVETSGPYEQYF.

Only a few counts were recorded for this clonotype. The rearrangement links TRBV7-8 to TRBJ1-4; tentative D call: TRBD1 (5 bases). Germline CDR1 and CDR2: SGHVS and FQNEAQ. V was cut by 7 bases and J by 7 bases, with 19 bases left in between. The CDR3 has 15 amino acids. The CDR3 DNA reads TGTGCCAGCAAAGGCAGGCCAGGGAGGGTTGAAAAACTGTTTTTT. It translates to CASKGRPGRVEKLFF.

This clonotype was observed many times. The CDR3, as DNA: TGCAGCGTTGGTATCAGCGGGAGAACAGATACGCAGTATTTT. Its protein is CSVGISGRTDTQYF. The rearrangement joins TRBV29-1 to TRBJ2-3; 8 bases fit TRBD2. The CDR3 spans 14 residues. Trimming took 4 bases from V and 3 from J; bases not matched to a gene: 6. Germline V lookup: CDR1 SQVTM, CDR2 ANQGSEA.